What follows are 6 T cell receptor beta chains derived from one specimen sequenced in a study of CD8 T cells in Susac syndrome. With random hexamers, reverse transcription was performed on about 0.5 to 1 ug of RNA. TCRdb reprocessed the immunoSEQ multiplex PCR reads via MiXCR and lists one record per CDR3 protein. This sample has 100,000 to 150,000 distinct CDR3 sequences, with over 90% found just once. The sequenced sample consisted of CD4+ T cells from PBMCs. The origin of the receptors is a human donor with Susac syndrome.

This clonotype was picked up a small number of times. This chain joins TRBV7-8 and TRBJ2-7; 11 bases match TRBD2. Germline V gives CDR1 SGHVS, CDR2 FQNEAQ. This CDR3 spans 15 amino acids. Losses at the gene ends were 5 bases for V and 1 base for J; bases not matched to a gene: 4. The CDR3 DNA reads TGTGCCAGCAGCCCTGGGACTAGCGGATCCTACGAGCAGTACTTC. Translating gives CASSPGTSGSYEQYF.

This clonotype occurred once. The chain recombines TRBV5-1 with TRBJ2-1; 9 bases map to TRBD1. V gave up 0 bases and J gave up 10 bases; unmatched junction bases: 8. CDR3 size: 15 residues. From germline, CDR1 is SGHRS and CDR2 YFSETQ. The CDR3 bases are TGCGCCAGCAGCTTGGCTACAGGGGGCTTAGGGGAGCAGTTCTTC. It translates to CASSLATGGLGEQFF.

The chain links TRBV2 to TRBJ2-3; D could derive from TRBD1 or TRBD2 (5 bases each). Looked up from germline, CDR1 is SNHLY and CDR2 is FYNNEI. There are 16 residues in the CDR3. V was clipped by 6 bases and J by 0 bases, with 16 bases between them. The DNA for the CDR3 is TGTGCCAGCAGCCTCCGGGACCGGATCAGCACAGATACGCAGTATTTT. Amino acids: CASSLRDRISTDTQYF. The full variable domain, with the rest looked up from reference TRBV2 and TRBJ2-3, is EPEVTQTPSHQVTQMGQEVILRCVPISNHLYFYWYRQILGQKVEFLVSFYNNEISEKSEIFDDQFSVERPDGSNFTLKIRSTKLEDSAMYFCASSLRDRISTDTQYFGPGTRLTVL.

The rearrangement joins TRBV3-1 to TRBJ1-2; no clear D. Germline loops: CDR1 LGHDT, CDR2 YNNKEL (reference sequence). The CDR3 has 12 residues. Trimming pared 2 bases from V and 7 bases from J, leaving 8 bases between. This CDR3 reads CASSQYQFGYTF. The CDR3 DNA is TGTGCCAGCAGCCAATACCAGTTTGGCTACACCTTC.

This clonotype was recorded a few times. The rearrangement joins TRBV18 to TRBJ2-7; 13 bases line up with TRBD2. The CDR3 loop spans 15 amino acids. The V gene end was trimmed by 2 bases and the J gene end by 4 bases; junction bases not matched to a gene: 2. From germline, CDR1 is KGHSH and CDR2 LQKENI. In nucleotides, the CDR3 is TGTGCCAGCTCACCAGGGACTAGCGGGACTTACGAGCAGTACTTC. The encoded protein is CASSPGTSGTYEQYF.

This clonotype came up once. This chain links TRBV7-6 with TRBJ2-5; 7 positions agree with TRBD2. This CDR3 contains 16 residues. V shed 7 bases, J shed 1 base, and the junction held 12 bases outside the gene matches. The germline V gene has CDR1 SGHVS and CDR2 FNYEAQ. As DNA, the CDR3 is TGTGCCAGCAACCCCAGGACTAGAAGCGGCCAAGAGACCCAGTACTTC. Its protein is CASNPRTRSGQETQYF.